The clone carrying this T cell receptor beta chain appeared many times. Its specificity is unknown. The CDR3 is 11 amino acids. V gave up 7 bases and J gave up 4 bases, with 7 bases separating them. This specimen comes from a study of T-cell reconstitution after alpha-beta-depleted transplantation in children. Unique molecular identifiers were incorporated when the TCRbeta library was constructed. A single record per CDR3 protein comes from TCRdb applying MiXCR to the PCR reads. The sample yields about 310,000 distinct CDR3 sequences, over 20% seen once. Study results and limitations: Most T-cell counts and diversity one year after the transplant came from T cells that were newly produced.

The sample consisted of PBMCs, mostly from graft donor cells, taken 180 days after TCRalphabeta/CD19-depleted stem cell transplant. This sequence joins TRBV12-3 or TRBV12-4 and TRBJ1-1; unclear D gene. The TCR was taken from a male patient younger than 18 who had a stem cell transplant for acute lymphoblastic leukemia, so the T cells may come from the graft donor. The CDR3 DNA sequence: TGTGCCAGCACTCTCGCCACTGAAGCTTTCTTT. It specifies CASTLATEAFF.